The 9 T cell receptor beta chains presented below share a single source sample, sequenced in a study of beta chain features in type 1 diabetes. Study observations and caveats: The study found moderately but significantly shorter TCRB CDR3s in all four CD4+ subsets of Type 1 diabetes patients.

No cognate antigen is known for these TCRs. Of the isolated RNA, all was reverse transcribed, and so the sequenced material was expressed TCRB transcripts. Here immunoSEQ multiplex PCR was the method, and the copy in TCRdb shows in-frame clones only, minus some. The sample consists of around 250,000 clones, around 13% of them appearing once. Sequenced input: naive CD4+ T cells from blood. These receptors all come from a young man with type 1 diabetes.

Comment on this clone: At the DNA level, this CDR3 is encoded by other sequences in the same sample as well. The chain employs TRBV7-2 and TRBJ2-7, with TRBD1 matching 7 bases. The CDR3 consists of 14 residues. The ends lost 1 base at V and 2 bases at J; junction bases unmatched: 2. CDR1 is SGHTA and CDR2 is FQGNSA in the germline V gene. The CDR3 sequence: CASSLEQGAYEQYF. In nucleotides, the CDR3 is TGTGCCAGCAGCTTAGAGCAGGGGGCCTACGAGCAGTACTTC.

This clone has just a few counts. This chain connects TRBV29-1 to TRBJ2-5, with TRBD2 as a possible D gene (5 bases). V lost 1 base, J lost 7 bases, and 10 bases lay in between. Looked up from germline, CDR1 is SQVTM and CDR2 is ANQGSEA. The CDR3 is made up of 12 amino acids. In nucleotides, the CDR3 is TGCAGCGTTGAAGCGGCCGAGGGGACCCAGTACTTC. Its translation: CSVEAAEGTQYF.

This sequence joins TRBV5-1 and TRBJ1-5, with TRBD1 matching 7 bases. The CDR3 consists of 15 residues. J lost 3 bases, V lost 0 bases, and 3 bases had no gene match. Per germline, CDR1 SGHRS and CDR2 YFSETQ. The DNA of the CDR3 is TGCGCCAGCAGCTTGGCGGGACAGAACAATCAGCCCCAGCATTTT. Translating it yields CASSLAGQNNQPQHF.

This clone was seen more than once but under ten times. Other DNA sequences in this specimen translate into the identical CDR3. The CDR3 DNA reads TGTGCCAGCAGCACCGACAGCTCCTATGGCTACACCTTC. Its translation is CASSTDSSYGYTF. This chain links TRBV5-4 with TRBJ1-2, with TRBD1 as a possible D gene (5 bases). The ends were cut back, 4 bases at V and 4 bases at J, with 11 bases in the middle. CDR1 is SGHNT, CDR2 YYREEE, per germline (reference sequence). CDR3 length: 13 amino acids. Looking up the rest from reference TRBV5-4 and TRBJ1-2 gives the full variable domain: ETGVTQSPTHLIKTRGQQVTLRCSSQSGHNTVSWYQQALGQGPQFIFQYYREEENGRGNFPPRFSGLQFPNYSSELNVNALELDDSALYLCASSTDSSYGYTFGSGTRLTVV.

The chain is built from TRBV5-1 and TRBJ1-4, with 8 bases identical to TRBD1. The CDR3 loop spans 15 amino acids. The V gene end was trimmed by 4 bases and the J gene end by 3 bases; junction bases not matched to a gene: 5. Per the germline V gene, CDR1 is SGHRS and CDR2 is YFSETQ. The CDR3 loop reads CASSIGQGSNEKLFF. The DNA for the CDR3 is TGCGCCAGCAGCATCGGACAGGGATCTAATGAAAAACTGTTTTTT.

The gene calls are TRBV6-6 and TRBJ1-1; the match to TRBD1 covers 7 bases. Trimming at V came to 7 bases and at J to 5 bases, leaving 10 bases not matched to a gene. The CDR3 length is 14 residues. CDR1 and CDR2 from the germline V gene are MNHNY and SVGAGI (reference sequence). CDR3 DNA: TGTGCCAGCATTCTACAGGGGTCAGGAACTGAAGCTTTCTTT. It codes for CASILQGSGTEAFF.

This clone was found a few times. Here the CDR3 reads CASSRQGGIGIAEAFF. CDR3 DNA sequence: TGTGCCAGCAGCCGACAGGGCGGGATCGGTATTGCTGAAGCTTTCTTT. The rearrangement uses TRBV7-9 and TRBJ1-1, with 7 bases matching TRBD1. Per the germline V gene, CDR1 is SEHNR and CDR2 is FQNEAQ (reference sequence). The V gene end was trimmed by 5 bases and the J gene end by 6 bases; junction bases not matched to a gene: 15. The CDR3 sequence is 16 residues long.

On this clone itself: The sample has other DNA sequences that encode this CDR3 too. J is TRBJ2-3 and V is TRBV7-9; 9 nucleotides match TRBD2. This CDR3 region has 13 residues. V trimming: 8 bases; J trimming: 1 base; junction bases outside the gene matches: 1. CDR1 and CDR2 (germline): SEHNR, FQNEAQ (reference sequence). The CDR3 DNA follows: TGTGCCAGCCGACTAGCGGGCACAGATACGCAGTATTTT. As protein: CASRLAGTDTQYF.

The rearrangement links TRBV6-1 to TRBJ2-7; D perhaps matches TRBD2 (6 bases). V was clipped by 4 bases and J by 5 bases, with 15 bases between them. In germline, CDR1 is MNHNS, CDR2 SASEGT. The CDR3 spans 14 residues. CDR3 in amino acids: CASSVGGMENEQYF. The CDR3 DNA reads TGTGCCAGCAGTGTAGGCGGGATGGAGAACGAGCAGTACTTC.